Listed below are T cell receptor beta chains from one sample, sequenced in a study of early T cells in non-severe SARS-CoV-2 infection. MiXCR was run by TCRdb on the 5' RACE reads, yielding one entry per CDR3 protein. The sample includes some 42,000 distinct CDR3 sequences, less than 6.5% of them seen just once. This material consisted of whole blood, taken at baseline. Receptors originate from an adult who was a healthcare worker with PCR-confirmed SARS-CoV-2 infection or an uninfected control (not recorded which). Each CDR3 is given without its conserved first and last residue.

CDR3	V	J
ASSQAPRQATYEQY	TRBV4-1	TRBJ2-7
ASGLKTGFDTGELF	TRBV28	TRBJ2-2
ASSAGQGGTDTQY	TRBV5-6	TRBJ2-3
ASSLNGRMNMNTEAF	TRBV5-1	TRBJ1-1
ASTRQGEPSNEQF	TRBV6-2/TRBV6-3	TRBJ2-1
ATSDFEVNYGYT	TRBV24-1	TRBJ1-2
ASSPDRGYYGYT	TRBV7-9	TRBJ1-2
SARNAGASDIQY	TRBV20-1	TRBJ2-4
ASSLRQGRNSPLH	TRBV6-5	TRBJ1-6
AWRTWVNTEAF	TRBV30	TRBJ1-1
ASSLDGPQH	TRBV7-2	TRBJ1-5
ASRDRNGQPQH	TRBV6-2/TRBV6-3	TRBJ1-5
ASSLVPQETQY	TRBV7-6	TRBJ2-5
ASSLTGQGGTEAF	TRBV5-1	TRBJ1-1
ASSRGQRLF	TRBV19	TRBJ2-2
ASSLTSGANQPQH	TRBV5-1	TRBJ1-5
ASSSGRPPYEQY	TRBV5-6	TRBJ2-7
SASSLTSGESTDTQY	TRBV20-1	TRBJ2-3
ASKSERDNEQF	TRBV2	TRBJ2-1
SARDIARGAYNSPLH	TRBV20-1	TRBJ1-6
ASSLQARGTDTQY	TRBV6-2/TRBV6-3	TRBJ2-3
ASSPRTSGGDNEQF	TRBV3-1	TRBJ2-1
ATSMGRGAQGEQY	TRBV15	TRBJ2-7
ASTGTSYNEQF	TRBV28	TRBJ2-1
ASSQSAHRVYAF	TRBV23-1	TRBJ1-1
ASRLPPTSPDTDTQY	TRBV5-6	TRBJ2-3
SALNRVDPYEQY	TRBV20-1	TRBJ2-7